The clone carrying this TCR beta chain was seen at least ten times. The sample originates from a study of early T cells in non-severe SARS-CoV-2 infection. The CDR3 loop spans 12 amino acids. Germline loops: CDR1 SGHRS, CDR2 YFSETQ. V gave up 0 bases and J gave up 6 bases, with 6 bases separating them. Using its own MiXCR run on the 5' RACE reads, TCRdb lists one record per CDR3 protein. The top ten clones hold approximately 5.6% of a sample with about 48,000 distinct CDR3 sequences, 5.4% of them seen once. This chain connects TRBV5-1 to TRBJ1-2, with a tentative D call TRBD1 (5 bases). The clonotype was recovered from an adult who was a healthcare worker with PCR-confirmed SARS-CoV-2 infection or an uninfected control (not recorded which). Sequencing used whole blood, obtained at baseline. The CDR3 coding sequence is TGCGCCAGCAGCTTGGCGGGGGATGGCTACACCTTC. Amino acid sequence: CASSLAGDGYTF.